This T cell receptor (beta chain) comes out of a study of beta chain features in type 1 diabetes. Study findings and constraints: Type 1 diabetes patients had moderately but significantly shorter TCRB CDR3s in all four CD4+ subsets.

Expressed TCRB transcripts got sequenced, as all isolated RNA was reverse transcribed. Method: immunoSEQ multiplex PCR; TCRdb's copy keeps in-frame clones and lacks some. The table records fewer than 450,000 clones, less than 15% of them present only once. This clone appeared a few times. Its antigen remains unknown. The sample carries other DNA sequences with the same CDR3. Germline V CDR1 and CDR2: LNHNV, YYDKDF (reference sequence). The V and J ends lost 0 bases and 2 bases respectively, with 7 bases between them. CDR3 length: 14 residues. The V and J genes are TRBV15 and TRBJ2-5, with D possibly matching TRBD2 (5 bases). This sequence was found in a woman younger than 35 with type 1 diabetes. Sample: naive CD4+ T cells from blood. CDR3 in amino acids: CATSRDRGQETQYF. The CDR3 DNA sequence: TGTGCCACCAGCAGAGATAGAGGGCAAGAGACCCAGTACTTC.